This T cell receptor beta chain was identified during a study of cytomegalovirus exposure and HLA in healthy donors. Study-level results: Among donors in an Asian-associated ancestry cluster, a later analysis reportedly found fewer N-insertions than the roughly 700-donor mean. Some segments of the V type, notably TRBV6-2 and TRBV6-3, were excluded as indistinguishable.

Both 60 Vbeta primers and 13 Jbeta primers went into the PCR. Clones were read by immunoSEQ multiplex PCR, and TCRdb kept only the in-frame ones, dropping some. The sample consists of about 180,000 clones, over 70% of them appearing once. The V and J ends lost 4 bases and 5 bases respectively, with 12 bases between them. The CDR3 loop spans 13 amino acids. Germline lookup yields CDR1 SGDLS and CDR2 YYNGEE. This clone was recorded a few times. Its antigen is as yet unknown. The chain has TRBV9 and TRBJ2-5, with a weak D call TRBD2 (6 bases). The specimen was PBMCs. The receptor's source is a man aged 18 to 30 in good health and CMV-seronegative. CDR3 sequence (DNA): TGTGCCAGCAGCCGGAATGGGAGGGAGACCCAGTACTTC. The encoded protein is CASSRNGRETQYF.